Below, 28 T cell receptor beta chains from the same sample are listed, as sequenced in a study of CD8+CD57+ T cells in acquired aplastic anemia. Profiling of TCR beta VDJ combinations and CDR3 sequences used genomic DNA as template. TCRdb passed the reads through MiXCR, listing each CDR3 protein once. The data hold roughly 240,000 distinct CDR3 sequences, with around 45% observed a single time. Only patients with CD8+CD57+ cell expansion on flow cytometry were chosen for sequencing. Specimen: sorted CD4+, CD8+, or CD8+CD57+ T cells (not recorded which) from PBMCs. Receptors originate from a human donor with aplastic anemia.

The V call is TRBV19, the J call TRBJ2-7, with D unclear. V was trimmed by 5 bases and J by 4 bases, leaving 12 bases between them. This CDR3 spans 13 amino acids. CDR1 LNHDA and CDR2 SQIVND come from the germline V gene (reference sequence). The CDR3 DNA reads TGTGCCAGTAGTTCAGGCTTTGGGTACGAGCAGTACTTC. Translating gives CASSSGFGYEQYF. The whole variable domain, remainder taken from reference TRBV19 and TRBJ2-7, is DGGITQSPKYLFRKEGQNVTLSCEQNLNHDAMYWYRQDPGQGLRLIYYSQIVNDFQKGDIAEGYSVSREKKESFPLTVTSAQKNPTAFYLCASSSGFGYEQYFGPGTRLTVT.

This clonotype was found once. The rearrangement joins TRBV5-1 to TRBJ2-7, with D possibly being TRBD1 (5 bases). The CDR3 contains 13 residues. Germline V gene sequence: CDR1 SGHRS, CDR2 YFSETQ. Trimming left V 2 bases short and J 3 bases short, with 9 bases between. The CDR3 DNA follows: TGCGCCAGCAGCTTTACCACAGGCTACGAGCAGTACGTC. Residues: CASSFTTGYEQYV.

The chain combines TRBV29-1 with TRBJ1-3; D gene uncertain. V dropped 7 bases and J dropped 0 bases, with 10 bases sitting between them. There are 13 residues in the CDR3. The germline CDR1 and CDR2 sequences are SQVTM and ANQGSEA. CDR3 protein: CSGVSFSGNTIYF. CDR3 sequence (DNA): TGCAGCGGGGTATCCTTCTCTGGAAACACCATATATTTT. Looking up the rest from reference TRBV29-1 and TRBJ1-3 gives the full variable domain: SAVISQKPSRDICQRGTSLTIQCQVDSQVTMMFWYRQQPGQSLTLIATANQGSEATYESGFVIDKFPISRPNLTFSTLTVSNMSPEDSSIYLCSGVSFSGNTIYFGEGSWLTVV.

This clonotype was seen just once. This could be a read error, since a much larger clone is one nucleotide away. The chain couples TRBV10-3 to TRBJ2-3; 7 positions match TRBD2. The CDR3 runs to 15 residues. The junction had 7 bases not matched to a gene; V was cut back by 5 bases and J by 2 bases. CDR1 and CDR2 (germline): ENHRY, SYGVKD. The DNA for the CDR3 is TGTGCCATCAGTCCGCGGGAGTATAACACAGATACGCAGTATTTT. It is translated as CAISPREYNTDTQYF.

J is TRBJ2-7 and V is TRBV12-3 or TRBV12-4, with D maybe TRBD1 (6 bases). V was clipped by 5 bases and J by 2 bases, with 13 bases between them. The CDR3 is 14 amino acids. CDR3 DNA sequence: TGTGCCAGCAGTATAGTGGACAGAACCTACGAGCAGTACTTC. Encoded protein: CASSIVDRTYEQYF.

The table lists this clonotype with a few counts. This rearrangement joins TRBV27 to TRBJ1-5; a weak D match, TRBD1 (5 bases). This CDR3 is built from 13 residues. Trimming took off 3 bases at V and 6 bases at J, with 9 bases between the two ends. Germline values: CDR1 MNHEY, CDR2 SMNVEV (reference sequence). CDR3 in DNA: TGTGCCAGCAGTTTGATGGGGACTCAGCCCCAGCATTTT. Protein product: CASSLMGTQPQHF.

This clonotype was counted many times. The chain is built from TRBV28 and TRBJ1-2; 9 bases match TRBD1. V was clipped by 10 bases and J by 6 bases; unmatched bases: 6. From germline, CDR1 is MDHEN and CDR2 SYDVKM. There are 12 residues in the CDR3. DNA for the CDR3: TGTGCCATCACGGACAGGGGCCATGGCTACACCTTC. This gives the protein CAITDRGHGYTF.

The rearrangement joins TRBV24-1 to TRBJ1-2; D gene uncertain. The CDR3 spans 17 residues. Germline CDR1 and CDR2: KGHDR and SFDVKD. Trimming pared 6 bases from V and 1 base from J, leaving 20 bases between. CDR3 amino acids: CATSLEVDRSVNYGYTF. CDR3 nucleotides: TGTGCCACCAGTTTAGAGGTTGATCGGTCGGTTAACTATGGCTACACCTTC.

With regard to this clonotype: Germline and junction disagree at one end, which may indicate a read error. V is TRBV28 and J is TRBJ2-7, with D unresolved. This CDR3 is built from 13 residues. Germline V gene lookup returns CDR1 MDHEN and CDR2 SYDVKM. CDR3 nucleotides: TGTGCCGGCAGTTTAGGGTACGGAAGGGAGCAGTACTTC. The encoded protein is CAGSLGYGREQYF.

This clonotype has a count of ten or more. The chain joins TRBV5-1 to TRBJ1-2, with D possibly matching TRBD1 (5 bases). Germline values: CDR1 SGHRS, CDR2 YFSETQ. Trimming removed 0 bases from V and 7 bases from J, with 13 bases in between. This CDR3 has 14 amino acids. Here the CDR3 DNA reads TGCGCCAGCAGCTTGGTTCAGGGATTCCGTGGCTACACCTTC. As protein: CASSLVQGFRGYTF.

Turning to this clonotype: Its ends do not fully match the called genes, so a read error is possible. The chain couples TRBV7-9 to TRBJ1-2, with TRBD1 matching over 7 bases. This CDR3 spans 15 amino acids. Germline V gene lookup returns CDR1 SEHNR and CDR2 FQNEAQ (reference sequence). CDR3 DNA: TGTGCCAGCAGCTTGGTCGACAGGGTAACGAATGGCTACATCTTC. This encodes CASSLVDRVTNGYIF.

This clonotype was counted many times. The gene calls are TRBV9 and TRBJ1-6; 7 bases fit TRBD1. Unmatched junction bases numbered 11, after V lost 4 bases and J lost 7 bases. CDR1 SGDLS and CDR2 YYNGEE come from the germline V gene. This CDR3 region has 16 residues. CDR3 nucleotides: TGTGCCAGCAGCCCCGAACCGGGACAGATCAATTCACCCCTCCACTTT. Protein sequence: CASSPEPGQINSPLHF.

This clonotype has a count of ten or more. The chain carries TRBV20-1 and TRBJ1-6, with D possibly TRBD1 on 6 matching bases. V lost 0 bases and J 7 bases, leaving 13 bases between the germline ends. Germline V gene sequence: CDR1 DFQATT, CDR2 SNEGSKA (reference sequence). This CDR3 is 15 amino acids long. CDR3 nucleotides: TGCAGTGCTAGAGATCGGGAGACAGGAAATTCACCCCTCCACTTT. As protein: CSARDRETGNSPLHF.

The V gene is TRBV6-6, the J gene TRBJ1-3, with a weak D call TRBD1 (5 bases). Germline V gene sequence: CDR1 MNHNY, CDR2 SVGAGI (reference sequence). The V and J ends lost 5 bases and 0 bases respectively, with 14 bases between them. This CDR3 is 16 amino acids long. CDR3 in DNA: TGTGCCAGCAGTGACGTCAGGGCAAGCTCTGGAAACACCATATATTTT. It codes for CASSDVRASSGNTIYF.

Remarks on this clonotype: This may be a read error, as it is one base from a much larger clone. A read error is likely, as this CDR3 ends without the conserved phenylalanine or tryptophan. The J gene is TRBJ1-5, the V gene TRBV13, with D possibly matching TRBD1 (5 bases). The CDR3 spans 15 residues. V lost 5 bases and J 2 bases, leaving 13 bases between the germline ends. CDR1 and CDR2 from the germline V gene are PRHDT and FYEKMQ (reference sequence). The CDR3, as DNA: TGTGCCAGCAGCCAGGGCCCCGGGGGCAATCAGCCCCAGCATCTT. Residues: CASSQGPGGNQPQHL.

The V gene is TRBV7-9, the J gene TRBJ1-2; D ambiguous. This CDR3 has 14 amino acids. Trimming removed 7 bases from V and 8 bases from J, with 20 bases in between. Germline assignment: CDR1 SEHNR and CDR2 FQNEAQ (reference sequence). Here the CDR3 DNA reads TGTGCCAGCACCGGTCAATTAGACCGCGAGGGCTACACCTTC. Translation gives CASTGQLDREGYTF.

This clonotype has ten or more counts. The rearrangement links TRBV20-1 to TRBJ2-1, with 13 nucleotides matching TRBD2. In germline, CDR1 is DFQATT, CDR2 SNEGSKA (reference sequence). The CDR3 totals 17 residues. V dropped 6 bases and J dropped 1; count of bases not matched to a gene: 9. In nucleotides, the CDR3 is TGCAGTGCACCGGGACTAGCGGGGATACAATCCTACAATGAGCAGTTCTTC. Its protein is CSAPGLAGIQSYNEQFF.

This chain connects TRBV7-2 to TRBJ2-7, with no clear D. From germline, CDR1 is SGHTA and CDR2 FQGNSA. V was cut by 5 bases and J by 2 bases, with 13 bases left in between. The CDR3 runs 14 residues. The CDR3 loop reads CASSPLLGTYEQYF. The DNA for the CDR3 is TGTGCCAGCAGCCCATTGCTAGGGACCTACGAGCAGTACTTC. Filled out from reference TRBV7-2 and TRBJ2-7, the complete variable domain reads GAGVSQSPSNKVTEKGKDVELRCDPISGHTALYWYRQSLGQGLEFLIYFQGNSAPDKSGLPSDRFSAERTGGSVSTLTIQRTQQEDSAVYLCASSPLLGTYEQYFGPGTRLTVT.

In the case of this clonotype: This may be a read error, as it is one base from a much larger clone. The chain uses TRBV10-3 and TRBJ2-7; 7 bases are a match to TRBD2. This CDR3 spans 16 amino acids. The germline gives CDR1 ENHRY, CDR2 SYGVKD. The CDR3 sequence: CASSYSGSGSTYERYF. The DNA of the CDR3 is TGTGCCAGCAGTTATAGTGGTAGCGGGTCTACCTACGAGCGGTACTTC.

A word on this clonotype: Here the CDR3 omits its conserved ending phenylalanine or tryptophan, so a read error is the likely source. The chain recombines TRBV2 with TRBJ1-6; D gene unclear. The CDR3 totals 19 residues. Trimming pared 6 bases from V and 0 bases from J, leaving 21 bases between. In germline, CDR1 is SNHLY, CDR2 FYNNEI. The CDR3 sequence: CASSFDSQLKSSYNSPLHL. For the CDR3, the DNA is TGTGCCAGCAGCTTTGATTCCCAGCTCAAGAGCTCCTATAATTCACCCCTCCACCTT.

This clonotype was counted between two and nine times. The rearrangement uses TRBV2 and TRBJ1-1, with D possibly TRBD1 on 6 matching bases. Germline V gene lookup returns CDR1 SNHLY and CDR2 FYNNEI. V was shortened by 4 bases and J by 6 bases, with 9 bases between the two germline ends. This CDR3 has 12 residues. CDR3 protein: CASSGTASEAFF. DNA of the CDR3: TGTGCCAGCAGTGGGACAGCATCTGAAGCTTTCTTT. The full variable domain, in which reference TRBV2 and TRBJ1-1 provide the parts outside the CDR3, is EPEVTQTPSHQVTQMGQEVILRCVPISNHLYFYWYRQILGQKVEFLVSFYNNEISEKSEIFDDQFSVERPDGSNFTLKIRSTKLEDSAMYFCASSGTASEAFFGQGTRLTVV.

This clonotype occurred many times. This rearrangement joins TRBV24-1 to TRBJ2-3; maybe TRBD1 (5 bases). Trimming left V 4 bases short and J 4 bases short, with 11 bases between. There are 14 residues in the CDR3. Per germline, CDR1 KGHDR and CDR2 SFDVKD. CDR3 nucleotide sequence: TGTGCCACCAGTGAGGTAGACAGATCAGATACGCAGTATTTT. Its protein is CATSEVDRSDTQYF.

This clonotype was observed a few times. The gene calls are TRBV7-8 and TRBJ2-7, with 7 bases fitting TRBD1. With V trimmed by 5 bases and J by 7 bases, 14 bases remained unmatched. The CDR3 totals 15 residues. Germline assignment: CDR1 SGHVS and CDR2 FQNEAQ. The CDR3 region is CASSSYRDSLGEQYV. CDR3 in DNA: TGTGCCAGCAGCAGTTACCGGGACAGCCTAGGTGAGCAGTACGTC.

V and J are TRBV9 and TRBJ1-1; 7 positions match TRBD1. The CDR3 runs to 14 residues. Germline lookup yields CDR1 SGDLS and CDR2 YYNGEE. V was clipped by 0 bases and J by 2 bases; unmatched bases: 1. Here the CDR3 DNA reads TGTGCCAGCAGCGTAGAGGGGGCCAACACTGAAGCTTTCTTT. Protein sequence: CASSVEGANTEAFF.

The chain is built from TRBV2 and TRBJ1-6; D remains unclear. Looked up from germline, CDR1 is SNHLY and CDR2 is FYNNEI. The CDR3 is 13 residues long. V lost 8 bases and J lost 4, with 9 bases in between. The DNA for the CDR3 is TGTGCCAGCGTGACGGAGTATAATTCACCCCTCCACTTT. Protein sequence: CASVTEYNSPLHF.

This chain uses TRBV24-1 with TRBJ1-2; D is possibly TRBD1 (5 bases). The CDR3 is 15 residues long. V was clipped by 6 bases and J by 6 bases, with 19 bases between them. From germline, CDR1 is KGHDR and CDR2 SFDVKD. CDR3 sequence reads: CATSLSRQGIHGYTF. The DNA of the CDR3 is TGTGCCACCAGTTTATCGAGGCAGGGTATCCATGGCTACACCTTC.

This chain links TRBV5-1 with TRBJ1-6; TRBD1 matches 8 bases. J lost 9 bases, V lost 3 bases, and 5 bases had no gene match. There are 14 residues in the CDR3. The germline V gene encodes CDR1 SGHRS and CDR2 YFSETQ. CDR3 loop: CASSSGQGSSPLHF. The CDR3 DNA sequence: TGCGCCAGCAGCTCTGGACAGGGCTCTTCACCCCTCCACTTT.

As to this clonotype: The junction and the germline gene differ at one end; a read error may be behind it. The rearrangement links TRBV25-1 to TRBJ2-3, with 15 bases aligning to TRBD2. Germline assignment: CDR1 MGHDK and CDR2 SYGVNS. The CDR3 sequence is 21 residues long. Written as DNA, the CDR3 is TGTGCCAGCAGTTACTCCCCCGGGACTAGCGGGGGGATCCACAGCACCGATACGCAGTATTTT. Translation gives CASSYSPGTSGGIHSTDTQYF.